This T cell receptor beta chain was observed in a study of blood T cell repertoires in COVID-19. About the study: Among Cohort 3 donors, those recovered had two negative PCRs, clearance, or symptom resolution.

V was cut by 4 bases and J by 6 bases, with 19 bases left in between. Germline lookup yields CDR1 SEHNR and CDR2 FQNEAQ (reference sequence). The CDR3 contains 15 residues. TCRdb keeps only in-frame clones here, not all; method: immunoSEQ multiplex PCR. Here the sample spans roughly 230,000 clones, roughly 84% being singletons. The receptor was derived from a man aged 30-40 years in a cohort exposed to, infected with or recovered from COVID-19 (not recorded which). The sequencing sample was made of PBMCs or T cells enriched from blood (not recorded which). The V and J genes are TRBV7-9 and TRBJ2-7; weak D call: TRBD2 (5 bases). DNA for the CDR3: TGTGCCAGCAGCTCATCCGCCGCCACTAGTACCGAGCAGTACTTC. Its translation is CASSSSAATSTEQYF.